These T cell receptor beta chains were read from a single sample in a study of T-cell memory formation after mild COVID-19. TCRdb processed the 5' RACE reads anew with MiXCR; each CDR3 protein has one entry. The sample lists hundreds of thousands of distinct CDR3 sequences; over 13% were seen once. The sequencing sample was made of PBMCs or a T cell subset sorted from them (not recorded which). These receptors were collected from a man between 18 and 29 years old who had mild COVID-19 (a few samples of this study predate the infection). Cell type and time point are not known. The CDR3 runs from the conserved cysteine through the conserved F or W. A D gene is named only where the DNA matches it firmly. Rows may omit the clone size; those that give it use once, few, many or a size class.

v_gene	d_gene	j_gene	abundance	CDR3aa	CDR3nt
TRBV14	NA	TRBJ2-5	few	CASSQEGYQETQYF	TGTGCCAGCAGCCAAGAAGGCTACCAAGAGACCCAGTACTTC
TRBV6-6	NA	TRBJ2-3	NA	CATGTNPADTQYF	TGTGCCACCGGGACCAACCCAGCAGATACGCAGTATTTT
TRBV6-6	NA	TRBJ2-2	NA	CASIGDSTGELFF	TGTGCCAGCATCGGAGACTCCACCGGGGAGCTGTTTTTT
TRBV29-1	NA	TRBJ2-2	few	CSVGVQGLNTGELFF	TGCAGCGTTGGGGTACAGGGACTAAACACCGGGGAGCTGTTTTTT
TRBV9	NA	TRBJ2-5	NA	CASSLEFGSTQYF	TGTGCCAGCAGCCTGGAGTTCGGGTCGACCCAGTACTTC
TRBV6-1	TRBD2	TRBJ2-7	NA	CATKEVAGGLDEQYF	TGTGCCACCAAGGAAGTGGCGGGGGGGCTCGACGAGCAGTACTTC
TRBV29-1	NA	TRBJ1-1	few	CSGTRREAFF	TGCAGCGGAACTAGGCGGGAAGCTTTCTTT
TRBV5-1	NA	TRBJ2-3	NA	CASSWRGPGTDTQYF	TGCGCCAGCAGCTGGAGGGGACCGGGCACAGATACGCAGTATTTT
TRBV18	NA	TRBJ1-3	NA	CASSPSVPRNSGNTIYF	TGTGCCAGCTCACCAAGTGTACCGCGGAACTCTGGAAACACCATATATTTT
TRBV7-9	NA	TRBJ1-2	few	CASSLGDRFYGYTF	TGTGCCAGCAGCTTGGGAGACAGGTTCTATGGCTACACCTTC
TRBV6-6	TRBD1	TRBJ2-1	few	CASRRQGESYNEQFF	TGTGCCAGCAGGAGACAGGGGGAATCATACAATGAGCAGTTCTTC
TRBV7-2	NA	TRBJ2-5	NA	CASSLDFDRGGETQYF	TGTGCCAGCAGCTTGGACTTTGACAGGGGAGGGGAGACCCAGTACTTC
TRBV30	TRBD1	TRBJ2-2	many	CAWSTLQGGGPGELFF	TGTGCCTGGAGTACCTTACAGGGGGGAGGACCCGGGGAGCTGTTTTTT
TRBV12-3/TRBV12-4	TRBD1	TRBJ2-5	NA	CASSPRALPLLRQGSQETQYF	TGTGCCAGCAGTCCCCGGGCGCTACCACTCCTCAGACAGGGGAGTCAAGAGACCCAGTACTTC
TRBV5-1	NA	TRBJ1-6	few	CASSHGDISSPLHF	TGCGCCAGCAGCCACGGCGACATCTCTTCACCCCTCCACTTT
TRBV6-2/TRBV6-3	NA	TRBJ1-5	NA	CASSPDGTRLNQPQHF	TGTGCCAGCAGTCCCGATGGGACCCGCCTGAATCAGCCCCAGCATTTT
TRBV12-3/TRBV12-4	NA	TRBJ2-3	NA	CASSLTLRTDTQYF	TGTGCCAGCAGTTTAACCCTACGCACAGATACGCAGTATTTT
TRBV7-2	NA	TRBJ2-5	NA	CASSIITLETQYF	TGTGCCAGCAGCATTATCACCCTTGAGACCCAGTACTTC
TRBV11-2	NA	TRBJ2-7	few	CASSPRVGQGSSYEQYF	TGTGCCAGCAGCCCCCGGGTCGGGCAGGGAAGCTCCTACGAGCAGTACTTC
TRBV3-1	TRBD2	TRBJ2-1	many	CASSRGEGYEQFF	TGTGCCAGCAGCCGTGGGGAGGGTTATGAGCAGTTCTTC
TRBV30	NA	TRBJ1-3	NA	CAGGRYGNTIYF	TGTGCCGGGGGACGGTACGGAAACACCATATATTTT
TRBV6-5	NA	TRBJ1-6	NA	CASRQGRNSPLHF	TGTGCCAGCAGACAGGGACGGAATTCACCCCTCCACTTT